These 32 T cell receptor beta chains share one sample of origin, sequenced in a study of blood T cells in healthy people across ages. A second about 7 to 12 cycle PCR used barcoded and J-beta primers. From the 5' RACE reads, TCRdb called clonotypes with MiXCR, one entry per CDR3 protein. Seen here are 1.5 million to 2 million distinct CDR3 sequences, about 32% observed once, and the top ten hold approximately 10%. Sequencing was done on a sample of blood. Every receptor here comes from a woman aged 25-40 years in good health.

V usage is TRBV3-1 and J usage is TRBJ1-2; D is ambiguous. CDR1 is LGHDT and CDR2 is YNNKEL in the germline V gene (reference sequence). The CDR3 consists of 14 residues. Trimming took 6 bases from V and 8 from J, leaving 19 bases between them. CDR3 residues: CASRVTGLFGGYTF. CDR3 sequence (DNA): TGTGCCAGCAGGGTAACCGGACTATTTGGCGGCTACACCTTC.

The V call is TRBV20-1, the J call TRBJ1-2; D might be TRBD1 (5 bases). The CDR3 loop spans 13 amino acids. V lost 6 bases and J lost 8, with 19 bases in between. Germline V gene sequence: CDR1 DFQATT, CDR2 SNEGSKA (reference sequence). DNA of the CDR3: TGCAGTGCCCAACCCGAGGGGTTTAGCGGCTACACCTTC. Residues: CSAQPEGFSGYTF.

The chain combines TRBV20-1 with TRBJ2-3; a possible D gene is TRBD2 (7 bases). Deletions cut 1 base from V and 3 bases from J, with 17 bases between. The CDR3 is 16 amino acids. Germline V gene data show CDR1 as DFQATT and CDR2 as SNEGSKA (reference sequence). Written as DNA, the CDR3 is TGCAGTGCTAGAGGAGTGGGGGGGCTTAGGACAGATACGCAGTATTTT. Protein product: CSARGVGGLRTDTQYF.

V gene TRBV11-2 combines with J gene TRBJ2-3; D perhaps matches TRBD1 (6 bases). Looked up from germline, CDR1 is SGHAT and CDR2 is FQNNGV. There are 15 residues in the CDR3. Trimming stripped 0 bases from V and 2 bases from J, with 9 bases between. This CDR3 reads CASSLDQGHTDTQYF. CDR3 coding DNA: TGTGCCAGCAGCTTAGATCAGGGGCACACAGATACGCAGTATTTT.

Worth noting for this clonotype: At one end, the junction sequence differs from germline, possibly due to a read error. This chain connects TRBV7-2 to TRBJ2-5; possible D gene TRBD1, 5 bases. CDR3 length: 15 residues. CDR1 and CDR2 from the germline V gene are SGHTA and FQGNSA. The CDR3 nucleotides read TGTGCCAGCAGCTTCTGGCCTAGATTACAGGAGACCCGGTACTTC. Protein product: CASSFWPRLQETRYF.

This clonotype appeared many times. The chain is built from TRBV4-1 and TRBJ2-1; TRBD1 might be the D (6 bases). This CDR3 contains 13 residues. V was cut by 4 bases and J by 10 bases, with 14 bases left in between. Germline CDR1 and CDR2: MGHRA and YSYEKL. The DNA of the CDR3 is TGCGCCAGCAGCCCTAGGACAGCCACCGAGCAGTTCTTC. Encoded protein: CASSPRTATEQFF.

V usage is TRBV9 and J usage is TRBJ2-3; weak D call: TRBD2 (6 bases). CDR3 length: 17 amino acids. Germline CDR1 is SGDLS and CDR2 is YYNGEE. V lost 1 base to trimming and J lost 0 bases, with 15 bases between them. CDR3 sequence reads: CASSVMGGEASTDTQYF. In nucleotides, the CDR3 is TGTGCCAGCAGCGTAATGGGCGGGGAAGCTAGCACAGATACGCAGTATTTT.

This clonotype came up a few times. The J gene is TRBJ2-1, the V gene TRBV24-1; TRBD2 is a possible D gene (5 bases). Per the germline V gene, CDR1 is KGHDR and CDR2 is SFDVKD. The CDR3 totals 13 residues. With 9 bases removed from V and 9 bases from J, the gap between germline ends came to 17 bases. CDR3 sequence reads: CATASPHISEQFF. The DNA for the CDR3 is TGTGCCACCGCTAGCCCGCATATTAGTGAGCAGTTCTTC.

This clonotype appeared many times. The chain is built from TRBV3-1 and TRBJ2-5, with 8 bases matching TRBD1. This CDR3 contains 15 residues. V lost 1 base to trimming and J lost 7 bases; unmatched junction nucleotides: 8. Per the germline V gene, CDR1 is LGHDT and CDR2 is YNNKEL (reference sequence). The CDR3 DNA follows: TGTGCCAGCAGCCAAGGGACAGGGCCTGGGGGGACCCAGTACTTC. This codes for CASSQGTGPGGTQYF.

With regard to this clonotype: The junction shows a germline mismatch at one end, possibly a read error. V gene TRBV4-2 combines with J gene TRBJ2-2; the D call may be TRBD1 or TRBD2 (5 bases each). Germline lookup yields CDR1 LGHNA and CDR2 YNFKEQ. This CDR3 is built from 15 residues. The CDR3 loop is CASSPRQTNTGKLFF. The DNA for the CDR3 is TGTGCCAGCAGCCCCCGACAGACGAACACCGGGAAGCTGTTTTTT.

This clonotype came up a few times. This rearrangement joins TRBV7-8 to TRBJ2-1; possibly TRBD2 for D (6 bases). The ends were cut back, 1 base at V and 4 bases at J, with 17 bases in the middle. The CDR3 sequence is 17 residues long. Germline CDR1 is SGHVS and CDR2 is FQNEAQ. CDR3 protein: CASSLGGVSVRYNEQFF. CDR3 DNA: TGTGCCAGCAGCTTAGGGGGGGTTTCGGTGCGGTACAATGAGCAGTTCTTC. Full variable domain (remainder filled in from reference TRBV7-8 and TRBJ2-1): GAGVSQSPRYKVAKRGQDVALRCDPISGHVSLFWYQQALGQGPEFLTYFQNEAQLDKSGLPSDRFFAERPEGSVSTLKIQRTQQEDSAVYLCASSLGGVSVRYNEQFFGPGTRLTVL.

This clonotype was counted a few times. This chain joins TRBV6-6 and TRBJ2-5; 9 bases match TRBD2. The CDR3 has 17 residues. Germline V gene sequence: CDR1 MNHNY, CDR2 SVGAGI (reference sequence). V was clipped by 9 bases and J by 5 bases; unmatched bases: 19. CDR3 residues: CARPPRGSGSPRETQYF. The CDR3 DNA reads TGTGCCAGACCACCCCGGGGTAGCGGGAGCCCTAGGGAGACCCAGTACTTC.

Comments on this clonotype: This may stem from a read error, because a much larger clone lies one nucleotide away. This rearrangement joins TRBV7-2 to TRBJ2-7, with 8 nucleotides matching TRBD2. Germline CDR1 is SGHTA and CDR2 is FQGNSA. With V trimmed by 8 bases and J by 5 bases, 11 bases remained unmatched. This CDR3 is 14 amino acids long. The CDR3 sequence is CASGLLAAMDEQYF. The CDR3 DNA follows: TGTGCCAGCGGACTACTAGCGGCTATGGACGAGCAGTACTTC.

This chain links TRBV12-3 or TRBV12-4 with TRBJ2-7; 8 nucleotides line up with TRBD1. Germline trimming cut 3 bases from V and 6 bases from J; bases unmatched to any gene: 7. This CDR3 is built from 14 residues. CDR3 region: CASSLDRVVGEQYF. The CDR3 bases are TGTGCCAGCAGTTTGGACAGGGTAGTGGGCGAGCAGTACTTC.

The chain recombines TRBV28 with TRBJ2-5; TRBD2 is a possible D gene (6 bases). The CDR3 runs 14 residues. Trimming left V 3 bases short and J 5 bases short, with 13 bases between. Germline values: CDR1 MDHEN, CDR2 SYDVKM. For the CDR3, the DNA is TGTGCCAGCAGTTTCGCCGCTGGGGGGGAGACCCAGTACTTC. Residues: CASSFAAGGETQYF. The full variable domain, its missing parts supplied by reference TRBV28 and TRBJ2-5, is DVKVTQSSRYLVKRTGEKVFLECVQDMDHENMFWYRQDPGLGLRLIYFSYDVKMKEKGDIPEGYSVSREKKERFSLILESASTNQTSMYLCASSFAAGGETQYFGPGTRLLVL.

The V and J genes are TRBV11-1 and TRBJ2-7; TRBD2 aligns across 8 bases. This CDR3 region has 15 residues. The trim removed 0 bases at V and 1 base at J, leaving 2 bases unmatched. Germline assignment: CDR1 SGHAT and CDR2 FQDESV (reference sequence). CDR3 in amino acids: CASSLALAESYEQYF. In DNA, the CDR3 is TGTGCCAGCAGCTTAGCACTAGCGGAGTCCTACGAGCAGTACTTC.

This CDR3 is CASSESGAIHYGYTF. CDR3 DNA: TGTGCCAGCAGTGAAAGCGGAGCGATACACTATGGCTACACCTTC. The chain joins TRBV28 to TRBJ1-2; no reliable D call. In germline, CDR1 is MDHEN, CDR2 SYDVKM. The V end lost 5 bases, the J end lost 3 bases, and 16 bases lay between the germline ends. This CDR3 has 15 residues.

This clonotype came up a few times. The chain joins TRBV7-3 to TRBJ2-1; D is possibly TRBD2 (7 bases). From germline, CDR1 is SGHTA and CDR2 FQGTGA. The ends were cut back, 7 bases at V and 7 bases at J, with 20 bases in the middle. This CDR3 has 15 residues. The CDR3 region has the DNA TGTGCCAGCACCTTTAGGGGGGGGGGAGAAAATGAGCAGTTCTTC. Encoded protein: CASTFRGGGENEQFF. The variable domain in full, with the rest retrieved from reference TRBV7-3 and TRBJ2-1, is GAGVSQTPSNKVTEKGKYVELRCDPISGHTALYWYRQSLGQGPEFLIYFQGTGAADDSGLPNDRFFAVRPEGSVSTLKIQRTERGDSAVYLCASTFRGGGENEQFFGPGTRLTVL.

This sequence joins TRBV5-1 and TRBJ2-6, with 10 bases fitting TRBD2. The CDR3 consists of 18 residues. The junction had 7 bases not matched to a gene; V was cut back by 4 bases and J by 0 bases. Germline values: CDR1 SGHRS, CDR2 YFSETQ. The DNA for the CDR3 is TGCGCCAGCAGCCAATCTAGCGGGGGCTACTCTGGGGCCAACGTCCTGACTTTC. It encodes CASSQSSGGYSGANVLTF.

V and J are TRBV7-9 and TRBJ1-2; TRBD1 matches 10 bases. Germline CDR1 SEHNR, CDR2 FQNEAQ (reference sequence). This CDR3 is built from 17 residues. Germline trimming cut 5 bases from V and 5 bases from J; bases unmatched to any gene: 14. Here the CDR3 DNA reads TGTGCCAGCAGCCGGGGACAGGGGAACTTTGCGGAGTATGGCTACACCTTC. This encodes CASSRGQGNFAEYGYTF.

This clonotype occurred a few times. The chain has TRBV12-3 or TRBV12-4 and TRBJ1-1, with D perhaps TRBD1 (6 bases). The CDR3 length is 13 residues. V shed 5 bases and J shed 6 bases, with 13 bases lying between them. CDR3 coding DNA: TGTGCCAGCAGTCAGGGGATCGTGGCTGAAGCTTTCTTT. Its protein product is CASSQGIVAEAFF.

The V gene is TRBV2, the J gene TRBJ1-5; D is possibly TRBD1 (5 bases). V was pared by 2 bases and J by 7 bases, with 12 bases between. Germline values: CDR1 SNHLY, CDR2 FYNNEI. This CDR3 is built from 14 residues. CDR3 sequence: CASSEMGPPQPQHF. The CDR3 coding sequence is TGTGCCAGCAGTGAAATGGGACCGCCACAGCCCCAGCATTTT.

There are a few counts of this clonotype. The V and J genes are TRBV5-1 and TRBJ2-1, with 11 bases identical to TRBD2. Germline V CDR1 and CDR2: SGHRS, YFSETQ. V lost 1 base, J lost 0 bases, and 6 bases stayed unmatched. The CDR3 is made up of 18 amino acids. CDR3 amino acids: CASSLRASGGSSYNEQFF. In DNA form, the CDR3 reads TGCGCCAGCAGCTTGAGGGCTAGCGGGGGGAGCTCCTACAATGAGCAGTTCTTC.

Regarding this clonotype: An end of the junction differs from the germline gene, which may be a read error. The rearrangement links TRBV2 to TRBJ2-4, with D perhaps TRBD2 (6 bases). Germline V gene lookup returns CDR1 SNHLY and CDR2 FYNNEI. This CDR3 has 15 residues. In nucleotides, the CDR3 is TGTGCCAACAGTGACGGTGGAGGGGCCAAAAACATTCAGTACTTC. It yields the protein CANSDGGGAKNIQYF.

CDR3 amino acids: CSARDPRTNNEQFF. The CDR3 region has the DNA TGCAGTGCTAGAGACCCGAGGACAAACAATGAGCAGTTCTTC. V usage is TRBV20-1 and J usage is TRBJ2-1; a weak D match, TRBD1 (5 bases). The CDR3 loop spans 14 amino acids. CDR1 and CDR2 (germline): DFQATT, SNEGSKA (reference sequence). V gave up 0 bases and J gave up 5 bases, with 11 bases separating them.

This clonotype was seen a handful of times. The CDR3 region is CASTPSGGREFF. Here the CDR3 DNA reads TGTGCCAGCACGCCTAGCGGGGGCCGGGAGTTCTTC. This chain joins TRBV2 and TRBJ2-1; 10 bases match TRBD2. The CDR3 is 12 amino acids. The V segment lost 7 bases and the J segment 14 bases; nucleotides outside the gene matches: 8. CDR1 SNHLY and CDR2 FYNNEI come from the germline V gene.

The gene calls are TRBV2 and TRBJ2-1; 8 nucleotides align to TRBD2. The CDR3 spans 14 residues. The ends lost 6 bases at V and 8 bases at J; junction bases unmatched: 9. Germline-derived CDR1 and CDR2 are SNHLY and FYNNEI. CDR3 in DNA: TGTGCCAGCAGCGACGAGACTAGCGCGGATGAGCAGTTCTTC. Protein product: CASSDETSADEQFF. Looking up the rest from reference TRBV2 and TRBJ2-1 gives the full variable domain: EPEVTQTPSHQVTQMGQEVILRCVPISNHLYFYWYRQILGQKVEFLVSFYNNEISEKSEIFDDQFSVERPDGSNFTLKIRSTKLEDSAMYFCASSDETSADEQFFGPGTRLTVL.

The chain carries TRBV20-1 and TRBJ2-3, with 10 bases aligning to TRBD2. This CDR3 has 17 amino acids. Germline values: CDR1 DFQATT, CDR2 SNEGSKA (reference sequence). V was pared by 0 bases and J by 4 bases, with 10 bases of the junction left unmatched. This CDR3 is CSARDDQRGGRSDTQYF. As DNA, the CDR3 is TGCAGTGCTAGAGATGACCAGCGGGGGGGTCGCTCAGATACGCAGTATTTT.

This clonotype was counted only a few times. The rearrangement links TRBV9 to TRBJ2-1, with D uncertain. Trimming stripped 3 bases from V and 0 bases from J, with 16 bases between. The germline V gene has CDR1 SGDLS and CDR2 YYNGEE. There are 17 residues in the CDR3. DNA for the CDR3: TGTGCCAGCAGCGGCAGATTGGTATCCGGCTCCTACAATGAGCAGTTCTTC. As protein: CASSGRLVSGSYNEQFF.

The chain is built from TRBV2 and TRBJ1-6; D remains unclear. The CDR3 loop spans 14 amino acids. The V gene's germline CDR1 is SNHLY and CDR2 FYNNEI. With 0 bases removed from V and 7 bases from J, the gap between germline ends came to 7 bases. The CDR3 loop reads CASSEAWENSPLHF. The CDR3 bases are TGTGCCAGCAGTGAAGCTTGGGAAAATTCACCCCTCCACTTT.

This clonotype was seen more than once but under ten times. This chain's CDR3 is CASSQGRRSSYEQYF. As DNA, the CDR3 is TGTGCCAGCAGCCAAGGCCGGAGGAGCTCCTACGAGCAGTACTTC. The chain employs TRBV4-2 and TRBJ2-7, with D possibly being TRBD2 (5 bases). Looked up from germline, CDR1 is LGHNA and CDR2 is YNFKEQ. The CDR3 contains 15 residues. V was clipped by 1 base and J by 0 bases, with 10 bases between them.

This CDR3 reads CASSLSIGVETEAFF. CDR3 coding DNA: TGTGCCAGCAGTTTATCGATCGGGGTTGAGACTGAAGCTTTCTTT. This sequence joins TRBV27 and TRBJ1-1; D remains ambiguous. CDR1 MNHEY and CDR2 SMNVEV come from the germline V gene (reference sequence). The CDR3 contains 15 residues. Deletions cut 0 bases from V and 5 bases from J, with 13 bases between.